A selection of T cell receptor beta chains follows, all from one sample in a study of molecular identifiers for immune sequencing clone quantification. MiXCR was run by TCRdb on the PCR reads, yielding one entry per CDR3 protein. The data hold around 320,000 distinct CDR3 sequences, with 24% observed a single time. What was sequenced was naive CD8+ T cells from blood, with Jurkat cell RNA spiked in. Receptors originate from a human donor in good health. Some libraries in this study had Jurkat cell RNA spiked in. Both conserved end residues are part of each CDR3. The order of the fields is J gene, V gene, clone size, D gene, CDR3 protein, CDR3 DNA. A D gene is named only where the DNA matches it firmly. Where a row states a size, it is once, few, many or the class of an expanded clone; other rows omit it.

TRBJ1-2 TRBV4-1 few TRBD1 CASGDMGQGADGYTF TGCGCCAGCGGGGATATGGGACAGGGGGCGGATGGCTACACCTTC
TRBJ2-3 TRBV19 - - CASMRRGWADTQYF TGTGCCAGTATGAGAAGGGGTTGGGCAGATACGCAGTATTTT
TRBJ1-1 TRBV6-1 few - CASSESLGENTEAFF TGTGCCAGCAGTGAAAGCTTGGGAGAGAACACTGAAGCTTTCTTT
TRBJ2-3 TRBV20-1 few - CSARDEGLENTQYF TGCAGTGCTAGAGATGAGGGGCTTGAGAATACGCAGTATTTT
TRBJ1-2 TRBV9 - - CASSGVDWTENYGYTF TGTGCCAGCAGCGGGGTCGATTGGACAGAAAACTATGGCTACACCTTC
TRBJ2-3 TRBV5-1 - - CASSYQSGTSTDTQYF TGCGCCAGCAGCTACCAGTCGGGGACTAGCACAGATACGCAGTATTTT
TRBJ1-1 TRBV28 - - CASSHDRMVPEAFF TGTGCCAGCAGCCACGACAGGATGGTGCCTGAAGCTTTCTTT
TRBJ2-7 TRBV5-1 many TRBD2 CASSLASGLSYEQYF TGCGCCAGCAGCTTGGCTAGCGGACTCTCCTACGAGCAGTACTTC
TRBJ1-2 TRBV11-2 few TRBD1 CASSSGGQNNYGYTF TGTGCCAGCAGCTCCGGGGGACAGAACAATTATGGCTACACCTTC
TRBJ2-7 TRBV5-1 many - CASSLDILHEQYF TGCGCCAGCAGCTTGGATATACTGCACGAGCAGTACTTC
TRBJ1-2 TRBV4-3 once - CASSQDVTPHYGYTF TGCGCCAGCAGCCAAGATGTGACACCGCACTATGGCTACACCTTC
TRBJ2-7 TRBV7-9 many - CASSLETYEQYF TGTGCCAGCAGCTTAGAGACATACGAGCAGTACTTC
TRBJ2-3 TRBV27 few - CASSSTGLTDTQYF TGTGCCAGCAGCTCCACAGGTTTAACAGATACGCAGTATTTT
TRBJ2-2 TRBV13 - TRBD2 CASSIREREMGGELFF TGTGCCAGCAGCATACGCGAGCGGGAGATGGGCGGGGAGCTGTTTTTT
TRBJ2-3 TRBV9 few TRBD2 CASSMTSGGAVADTQYF TGTGCCAGCAGCATGACTAGCGGGGGGGCCGTCGCAGATACGCAGTATTTT
TRBJ2-2 TRBV11-2 - - CASSLMTGSGELFF TGTGCCAGCAGCCTGATGACTGGGAGCGGGGAGCTGTTTTTT
TRBJ2-5 TRBV4-2 few TRBD2 CASSPKTSGQETQYF TGTGCCAGCAGCCCAAAGACTAGCGGCCAAGAGACCCAGTACTTC
TRBJ2-5 TRBV13 few - CASSKDNSGEETQYF TGTGCCAGCAGCAAAGATAACTCGGGGGAAGAGACCCAGTACTTC
TRBJ2-7 TRBV20-1 - TRBD2 CSARGGSGSSYEQYF TGCAGTGCTCGAGGTGGTAGCGGGAGCTCCTACGAGCAGTACTTC
TRBJ2-5 TRBV6-2/TRBV6-3 - - CASSYGGDGLQETQYF TGTGCCAGCAGTTACGGGGGAGACGGACTACAAGAGACCCAGTACTTC
TRBJ2-3 TRBV9 - - CASSVEGWVRGSGTDTQYF TGTGCCAGCAGCGTAGAAGGTTGGGTTCGGGGGAGCGGCACAGATACGCAGTATTTT
TRBJ1-1 TRBV20-1 many - CSATPAGNDAEAFF TGCAGTGCTACTCCAGCAGGGAATGACGCTGAAGCTTTCTTT
TRBJ1-5 TRBV2 many - CASIRGVGQPQHF TGTGCCAGCATACGGGGAGTGGGGCAGCCCCAGCATTTT
TRBJ2-7 TRBV6-6 many - CASSYGPGTEQYF TGTGCCAGCAGTTACGGGCCAGGGACCGAGCAGTACTTC
TRBJ2-1 TRBV28 many - CASSPGPDYNEQFF TGTGCCAGCAGTCCCGGACCGGACTACAATGAGCAGTTCTTC
TRBJ1-2 TRBV3-1 - - CASSQVQTGIDYGYTF TGTGCCAGCAGCCAAGTTCAAACAGGCATTGACTATGGCTACACCTTC
TRBJ1-2 TRBV5-1 few - CASSLDYREWGYTF TGCGCCAGCAGCTTGGATTACAGGGAATGGGGCTACACCTTC